Given below is one T cell receptor beta chain in context. Generated by immunoSEQ multiplex PCR, the TCRdb table keeps only in-frame clones and is missing some. The sample records 70,000 or so clones, about 83% being singletons. This sample is drawn from a study of OX40 agonist ivuxolimab in advanced cancers. This CDR3 comprises 14 residues. Germline CDR1 is LNHDA and CDR2 is SQIVND (reference sequence). The ends lost 3 bases at V and 6 bases at J; junction bases unmatched: 5. Here the sequenced sample was CD4+ or CD8+ T cells sorted from blood, taken in a trial of the OX40 agonist ivuxolimab. This chain joins TRBV19 and TRBJ1-2, with 9 nucleotides matching TRBD1. This TCR was recovered from an adult with an advanced solid tumor such as melanoma, head and neck, liver or kidney cancer. The CDR3 here is CASSIVGQGNGYTF. As DNA, the CDR3 is TGTGCCAGTAGTATCGTGGGACAGGGAAATGGCTACACCTTC.